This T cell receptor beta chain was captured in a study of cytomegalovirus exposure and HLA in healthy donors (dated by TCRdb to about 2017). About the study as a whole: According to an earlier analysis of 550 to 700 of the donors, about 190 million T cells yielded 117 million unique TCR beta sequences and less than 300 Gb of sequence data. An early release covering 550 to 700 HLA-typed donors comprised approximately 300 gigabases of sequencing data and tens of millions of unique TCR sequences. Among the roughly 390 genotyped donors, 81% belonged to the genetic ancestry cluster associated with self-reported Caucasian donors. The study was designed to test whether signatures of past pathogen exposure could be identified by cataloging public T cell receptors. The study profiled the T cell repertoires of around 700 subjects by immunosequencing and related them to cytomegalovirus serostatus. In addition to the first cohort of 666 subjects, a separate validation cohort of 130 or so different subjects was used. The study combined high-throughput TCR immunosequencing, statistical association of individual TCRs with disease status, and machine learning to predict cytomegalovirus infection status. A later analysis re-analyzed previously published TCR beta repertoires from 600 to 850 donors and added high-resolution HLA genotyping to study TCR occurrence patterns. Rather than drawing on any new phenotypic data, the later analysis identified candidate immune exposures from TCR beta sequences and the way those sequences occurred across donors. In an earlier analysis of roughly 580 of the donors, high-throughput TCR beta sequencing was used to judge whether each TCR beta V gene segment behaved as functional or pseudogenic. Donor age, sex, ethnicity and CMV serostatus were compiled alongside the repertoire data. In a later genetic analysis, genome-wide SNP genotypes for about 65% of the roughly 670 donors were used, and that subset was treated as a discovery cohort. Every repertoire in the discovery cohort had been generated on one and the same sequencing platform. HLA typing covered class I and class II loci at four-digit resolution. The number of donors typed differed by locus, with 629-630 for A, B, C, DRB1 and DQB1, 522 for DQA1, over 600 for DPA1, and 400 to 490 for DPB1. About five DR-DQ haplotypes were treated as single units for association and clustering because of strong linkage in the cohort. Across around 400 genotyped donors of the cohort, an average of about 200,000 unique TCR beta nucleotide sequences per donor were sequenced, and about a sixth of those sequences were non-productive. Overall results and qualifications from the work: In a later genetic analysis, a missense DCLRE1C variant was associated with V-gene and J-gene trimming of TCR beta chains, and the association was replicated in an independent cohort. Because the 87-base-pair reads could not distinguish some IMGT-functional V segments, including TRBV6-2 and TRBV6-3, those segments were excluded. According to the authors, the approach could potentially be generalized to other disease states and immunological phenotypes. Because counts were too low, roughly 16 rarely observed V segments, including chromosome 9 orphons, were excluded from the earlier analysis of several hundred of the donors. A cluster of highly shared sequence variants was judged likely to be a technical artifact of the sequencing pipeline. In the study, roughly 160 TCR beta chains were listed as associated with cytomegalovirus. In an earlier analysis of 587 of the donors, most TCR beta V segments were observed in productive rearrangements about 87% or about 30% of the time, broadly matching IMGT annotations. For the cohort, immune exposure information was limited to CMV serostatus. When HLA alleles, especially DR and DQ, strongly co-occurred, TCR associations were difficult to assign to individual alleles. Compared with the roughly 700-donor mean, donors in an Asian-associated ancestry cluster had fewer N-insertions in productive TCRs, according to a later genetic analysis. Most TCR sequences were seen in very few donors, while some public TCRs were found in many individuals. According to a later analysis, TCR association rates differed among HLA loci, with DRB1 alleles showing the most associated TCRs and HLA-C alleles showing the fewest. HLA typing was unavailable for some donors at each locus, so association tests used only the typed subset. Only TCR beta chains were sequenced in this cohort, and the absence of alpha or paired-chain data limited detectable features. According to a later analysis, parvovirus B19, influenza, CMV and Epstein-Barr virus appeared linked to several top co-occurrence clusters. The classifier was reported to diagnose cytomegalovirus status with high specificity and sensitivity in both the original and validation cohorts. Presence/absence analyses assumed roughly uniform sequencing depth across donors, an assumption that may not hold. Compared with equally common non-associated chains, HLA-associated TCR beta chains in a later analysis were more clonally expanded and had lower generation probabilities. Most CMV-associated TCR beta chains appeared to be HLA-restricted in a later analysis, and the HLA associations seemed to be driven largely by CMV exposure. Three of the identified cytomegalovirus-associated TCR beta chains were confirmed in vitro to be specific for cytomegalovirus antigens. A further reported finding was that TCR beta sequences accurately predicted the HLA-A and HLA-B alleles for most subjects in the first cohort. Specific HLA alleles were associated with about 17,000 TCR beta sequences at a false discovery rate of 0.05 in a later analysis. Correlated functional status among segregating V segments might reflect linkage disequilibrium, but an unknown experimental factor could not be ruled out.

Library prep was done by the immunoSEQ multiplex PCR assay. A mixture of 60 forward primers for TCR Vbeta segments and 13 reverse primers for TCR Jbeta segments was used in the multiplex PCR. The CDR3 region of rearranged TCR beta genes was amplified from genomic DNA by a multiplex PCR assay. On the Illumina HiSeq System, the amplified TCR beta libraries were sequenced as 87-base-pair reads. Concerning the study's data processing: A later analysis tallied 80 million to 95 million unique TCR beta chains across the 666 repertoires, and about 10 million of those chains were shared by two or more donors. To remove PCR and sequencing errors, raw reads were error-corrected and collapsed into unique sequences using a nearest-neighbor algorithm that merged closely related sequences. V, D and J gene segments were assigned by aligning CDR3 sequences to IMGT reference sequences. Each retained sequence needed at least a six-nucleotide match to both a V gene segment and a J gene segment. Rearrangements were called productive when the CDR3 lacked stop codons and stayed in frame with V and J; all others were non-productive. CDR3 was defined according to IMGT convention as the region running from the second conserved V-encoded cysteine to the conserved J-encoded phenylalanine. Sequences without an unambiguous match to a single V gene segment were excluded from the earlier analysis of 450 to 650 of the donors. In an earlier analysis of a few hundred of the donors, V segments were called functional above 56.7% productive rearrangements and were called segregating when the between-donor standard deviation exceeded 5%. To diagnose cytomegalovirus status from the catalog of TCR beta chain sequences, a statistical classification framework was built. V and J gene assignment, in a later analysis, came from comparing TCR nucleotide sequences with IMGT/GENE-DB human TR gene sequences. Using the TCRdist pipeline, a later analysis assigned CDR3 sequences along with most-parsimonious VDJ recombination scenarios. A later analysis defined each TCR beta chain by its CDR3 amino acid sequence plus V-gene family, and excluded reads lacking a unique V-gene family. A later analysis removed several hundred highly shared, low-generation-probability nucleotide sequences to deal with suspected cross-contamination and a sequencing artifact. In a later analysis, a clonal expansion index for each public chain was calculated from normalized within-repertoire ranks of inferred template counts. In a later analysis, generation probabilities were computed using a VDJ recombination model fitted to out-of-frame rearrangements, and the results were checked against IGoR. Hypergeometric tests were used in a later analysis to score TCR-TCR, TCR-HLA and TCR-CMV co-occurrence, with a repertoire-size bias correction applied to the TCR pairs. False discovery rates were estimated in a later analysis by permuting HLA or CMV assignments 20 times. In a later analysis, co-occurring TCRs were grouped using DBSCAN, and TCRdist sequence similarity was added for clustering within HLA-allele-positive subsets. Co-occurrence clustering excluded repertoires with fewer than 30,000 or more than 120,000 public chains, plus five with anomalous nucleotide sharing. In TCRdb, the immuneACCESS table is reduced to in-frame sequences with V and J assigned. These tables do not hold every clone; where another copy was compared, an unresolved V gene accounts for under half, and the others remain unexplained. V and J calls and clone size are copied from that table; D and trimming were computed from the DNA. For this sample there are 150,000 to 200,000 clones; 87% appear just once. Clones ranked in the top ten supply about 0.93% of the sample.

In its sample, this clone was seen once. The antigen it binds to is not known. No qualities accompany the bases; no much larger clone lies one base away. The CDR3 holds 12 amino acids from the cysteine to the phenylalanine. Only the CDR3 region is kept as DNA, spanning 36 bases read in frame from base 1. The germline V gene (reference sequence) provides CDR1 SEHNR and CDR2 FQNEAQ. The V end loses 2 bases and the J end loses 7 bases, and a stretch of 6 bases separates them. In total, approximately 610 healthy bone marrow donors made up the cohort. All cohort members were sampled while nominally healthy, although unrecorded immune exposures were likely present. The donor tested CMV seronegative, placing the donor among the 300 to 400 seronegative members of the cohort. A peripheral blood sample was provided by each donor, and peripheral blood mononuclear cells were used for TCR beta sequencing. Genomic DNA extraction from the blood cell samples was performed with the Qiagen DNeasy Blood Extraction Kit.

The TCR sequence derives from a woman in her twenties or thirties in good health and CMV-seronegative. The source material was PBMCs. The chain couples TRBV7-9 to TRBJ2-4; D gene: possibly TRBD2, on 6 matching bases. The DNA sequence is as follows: TGTGCCAGCAGCTTAAGCGGGAACATTCAGTACTTC. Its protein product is CASSLSGNIQYF.